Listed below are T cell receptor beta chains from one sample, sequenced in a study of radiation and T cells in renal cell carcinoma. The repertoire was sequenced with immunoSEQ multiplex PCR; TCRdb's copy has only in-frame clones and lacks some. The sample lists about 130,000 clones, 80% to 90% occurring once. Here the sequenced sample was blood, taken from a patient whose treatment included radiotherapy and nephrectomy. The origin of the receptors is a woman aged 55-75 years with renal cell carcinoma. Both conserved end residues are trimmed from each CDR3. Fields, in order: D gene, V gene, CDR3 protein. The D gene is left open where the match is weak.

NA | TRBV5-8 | ASRRDPFEQTQY
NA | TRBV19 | ASSIWAEGNGYT
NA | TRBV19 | ATRGATNYGYT
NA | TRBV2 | ASTQRTYNSPLH
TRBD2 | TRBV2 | ASRQGLVYLYEQY
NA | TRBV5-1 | ASSLGGSQPQH
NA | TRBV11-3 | ASSLAPGGRGETQY
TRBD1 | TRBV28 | ASPPDRNGNSPLH
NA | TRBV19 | ASSISRGAGNQPQH
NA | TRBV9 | ASSVTQTNEKLF
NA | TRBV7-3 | ASGTATGELF
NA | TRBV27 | ASMPLHLGRPDTQY
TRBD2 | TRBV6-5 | ASNGGGNIQY
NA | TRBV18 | ASSRRRDNEQY